This passage covers 25 T cell receptor beta chains from one sample sequenced in a study of T-cell reconstitution after alpha-beta-depleted transplantation in children. The authors prepared the TCRbeta library with unique molecular identifiers. TCRdb called the PCR reads again in MiXCR, with one record for every CDR3 protein. The table has 700,000 or so distinct CDR3 sequences, 13% seen once. This material consisted of PBMCs, taken before TCRalphabeta/CD19-depleted stem cell transplant. These receptors came from a girl aged 2 to 9 with congenital amegakaryocytic thrombocytopenia, due to receive a stem cell transplant.

The sample holds many counts of this clonotype. This chain links TRBV7-8 with TRBJ1-1; 7 bases map to TRBD1. In germline, CDR1 is SGHVS, CDR2 FQNEAQ. The J segment lost 4 bases and the V segment lost 2 bases, leaving 7 bases of the junction unmatched. The CDR3 is 15 residues long. Here the CDR3 reads CASSLPRQGGTEAFF. The CDR3, as DNA: TGTGCCAGCAGCTTACCGAGACAGGGAGGCACTGAAGCTTTCTTT.

This clonotype was detected ten times or more. The V gene is TRBV7-2, the J gene TRBJ2-7, with a tentative D call TRBD2 (6 bases). V was pared by 4 bases and J by 2 bases, with 15 bases between. Germline V CDR1 and CDR2: SGHTA, FQGNSA. The CDR3 runs to 15 residues. CDR3 sequence: CASSSLRLATYEQYF. In DNA, the CDR3 is TGTGCCAGCAGCTCCCTCCGTCTAGCGACCTACGAGCAGTACTTC.

In this sample, this clonotype turned up a few times. This chain connects TRBV4-1 to TRBJ2-1; the D is unclear. Germline CDR1 is MGHRA and CDR2 is YSYEKL. The length of the CDR3 is 14 residues. Trimming removed 2 bases from V and 8 bases from J, with 13 bases in between. Here the CDR3 DNA reads TGCGCCAGCAGCCAACAAGGATCCCTCGATGAGCAGTTCTTC. Translation gives CASSQQGSLDEQFF.

This clonotype was picked up many times. The chain couples TRBV12-3 or TRBV12-4 to TRBJ2-5; D may be TRBD1 (6 bases). CDR3 length: 14 amino acids. V lost 7 bases to trimming and J lost 1 base, with 13 bases between them. In nucleotides, the CDR3 is TGTGCCAGCAAAGAACAGGGTGCCCAAGAGACCCAGTACTTC. It encodes CASKEQGAQETQYF.

At least ten counts were recorded for this clonotype. This chain connects TRBV6-2 or TRBV6-3 to TRBJ2-7; D may be TRBD1 or TRBD2 (5 bases each). The CDR3 extends over 16 amino acids. Deletions cut 0 bases from V and 1 base from J, with 13 bases between. The V gene's germline CDR1 is MNHEY and CDR2 SVGEGT. CDR3 coding DNA: TGTGCCAGCAGTTACTCCGGGGCCCTGCCTTCCTACGAGCAGTACTTC. Translated: CASSYSGALPSYEQYF.

A remark on this clonotype: Since a much larger clone is just one base distant, this may be a read error. The V and J genes are TRBV5-1 and TRBJ2-2; a weak D match, TRBD1 (6 bases). This CDR3 is 15 amino acids long. Germline V gene sequence: CDR1 SGHRS, CDR2 YFSETQ. The chain's CDR3 is CASSPGTTNTGEPFF. In DNA form, the CDR3 reads TGCGCCAGCAGCCCCGGGACAACGAACACCGGGGAGCCGTTTTTT.

This clonotype came up many times. The chain employs TRBV7-9 and TRBJ2-1; D not certain. The CDR3 has 11 residues. Germline CDR1 reads SEHNR; CDR2 reads FQNEAQ (reference sequence). The ends were cut back, 5 bases at V and 9 bases at J, with 8 bases in the middle. CDR3 DNA sequence: TGTGCCAGCAGCCCTTCGGGTGAGCAGTTCTTC. It codes for CASSPSGEQFF.

The rearrangement links TRBV25-1 to TRBJ2-6, with 11 bases that match TRBD1. This CDR3 comprises 18 residues. Per the germline V gene, CDR1 is MGHDK and CDR2 is SYGVNS. The V and J ends lost 5 bases and 2 bases, in that order; junction bases with no gene match: 8. The CDR3, as DNA: TGTGCCAGCAGTAAGTTTTCGGGACAGGGGGCTGGGGCCAACGTCCTGACTTTC. Amino acid sequence: CASSKFSGQGAGANVLTF.

The V and J genes are TRBV28 and TRBJ2-3; D is perhaps TRBD2 (6 bases). Germline V gives CDR1 MDHEN, CDR2 SYDVKM. With 2 bases removed from V and 4 bases from J, the gap between germline ends came to 10 bases. The CDR3 is 14 amino acids. DNA of the CDR3: TGTGCCAGCAGTTTACTTCCGGGGGCAGATACGCAGTATTTT. Amino acids: CASSLLPGADTQYF.

This clonotype has just a few counts. The chain combines TRBV2 with TRBJ1-5; 8 nucleotides match TRBD1. Germline V gene data show CDR1 as SNHLY and CDR2 as FYNNEI. There are 15 residues in the CDR3. With V trimmed by 4 bases and J by 4 bases, 6 bases remained unmatched. CDR3: CASSVRQGANQPQHF. CDR3 nucleotides: TGTGCCAGCAGTGTGCGTCAGGGGGCGAATCAGCCCCAGCATTTT.

The V gene is TRBV5-1, the J gene TRBJ2-7; 10 bases are shared with TRBD1. The J segment lost 2 bases and the V segment lost 4 bases, leaving 15 bases of the junction unmatched. CDR1 and CDR2 (germline): SGHRS, YFSETQ. The CDR3 extends over 18 amino acids. The CDR3 DNA sequence: TGCGCCAGCAGCATAACCCTATGGGACAGGGGAGGGCCCTACGAGCAGTACTTC. Its protein product is CASSITLWDRGGPYEQYF.

This clonotype has just a few counts. The V gene is TRBV27, the J gene TRBJ1-3; 8 bases are shared with TRBD1. The V gene end was trimmed by 5 bases and the J gene end by 2 bases; junction bases not matched to a gene: 8. The V gene's germline CDR1 is MNHEY and CDR2 SMNVEV (reference sequence). The CDR3 runs 16 residues. CDR3 DNA: TGTGCCAGCAGTCCAGACAGGGGATCAACTGGAAACACCATATATTTT. Translation gives CASSPDRGSTGNTIYF.

As regards this clonotype: Germline is not matched at one junction end, which may reflect a read error. The chain recombines TRBV5-1 with TRBJ1-2; no firm D call. The CDR3 is made up of 15 amino acids. Germline V gene lookup returns CDR1 SGHRS and CDR2 YFSETQ. This chain's CDR3 is CASSLLYRGYYGYPF. Written as DNA, the CDR3 is TGCGCCAGCAGCCTCCTCTACCGCGGTTACTATGGCTACCCCTTC.

The J gene is TRBJ2-3, the V gene TRBV12-3 or TRBV12-4, with D uncertain. This CDR3 has 16 residues. Trimming cost V 5 bases and J 2 bases, with 17 bases left between them. CDR3 nucleotide sequence: TGTGCCAGCAGTCGAGATCGGGTATTGGACACAGATACGCAGTATTTT. Protein product: CASSRDRVLDTDTQYF.

This clonotype was counted between two and nine times. The chain joins TRBV6-2 or TRBV6-3 to TRBJ1-5, with 9 bases that match TRBD1. From germline, CDR1 is MNHEY and CDR2 SVGEGT. This CDR3 is 19 amino acids long. After removal of 5 bases from V and 2 bases from J, the junction contained 16 bases not matched to a gene. The CDR3 spells CASSRGQGKFEGGNQPQHF. The CDR3 bases are TGTGCCAGCAGTCGAGGACAGGGGAAGTTCGAAGGCGGCAATCAGCCCCAGCATTTT.

This clonotype was observed at least ten times. This chain joins TRBV28 and TRBJ2-1; no reliable D call. Germline assignment: CDR1 MDHEN and CDR2 SYDVKM. Trimming took off 5 bases at V and 4 bases at J, with 12 bases between the two ends. The CDR3 sequence is 14 residues long. The CDR3 sequence: CASSQLPMYNEQFF. DNA for the CDR3: TGTGCCAGCAGTCAACTCCCGATGTACAATGAGCAGTTCTTC. The variable domain in full, completed from reference TRBV28 and TRBJ2-1, reads DVKVTQSSRYLVKRTGEKVFLECVQDMDHENMFWYRQDPGLGLRLIYFSYDVKMKEKGDIPEGYSVSREKKERFSLILESASTNQTSMYLCASSQLPMYNEQFFGPGTRLTVL.

This clonotype was found many times. This chain joins TRBV6-5 and TRBJ2-7; no clear D. V lost 10 bases and J lost 1, with 8 bases in between. CDR1 and CDR2 from the germline V gene are MNHEY and SVGAGI. CDR3 length: 11 amino acids. CDR3 in DNA: TGTGCCACCCGAACATCCTACGAGCAGTACTTC. It codes for CATRTSYEQYF.

The sample holds many counts of this clonotype. The gene calls are TRBV20-1 and TRBJ2-7, with 7 nucleotides matching TRBD1. V lost 4 bases, J lost 0 bases, and 9 bases stayed unmatched. The CDR3 is 15 amino acids. The germline gives CDR1 DFQATT, CDR2 SNEGSKA (reference sequence). The DNA for the CDR3 is TGCAGTGCTACACCCCAGGGGGTTGCCTCCTACGAGCAGTACTTC. It encodes CSATPQGVASYEQYF.

This clonotype appeared many times. The genes are TRBV20-1 and TRBJ2-7; D possibly corresponds to TRBD1 (6 bases). Trimming removed 5 bases at V and 5 bases at J, with 22 bases between. The V gene's germline CDR1 is DFQATT and CDR2 SNEGSKA (reference sequence). The length of the CDR3 is 15 residues. CDR3 sequence (DNA): TGCAGTGCTGGGGCCGGGACACCGGGTGGCAACGAGCAGTACTTC. Translated, it gives CSAGAGTPGGNEQYF.

This clonotype was found many times. V is TRBV20-1 and J is TRBJ2-3; no clear D gene. Germline V gene sequence: CDR1 DFQATT, CDR2 SNEGSKA (reference sequence). Trimming took 0 bases from V and 6 from J, leaving 4 bases between them. The CDR3 contains 11 residues. The chain's CDR3 is CSARDMDTQYF. Here the CDR3 DNA reads TGCAGTGCTAGAGATATGGATACGCAGTATTTT.

There are a few counts of this clonotype. V and J are TRBV12-3 or TRBV12-4 and TRBJ2-1; 11 positions agree with TRBD2. The CDR3 is made up of 18 amino acids. V dropped 7 bases and J dropped 7; count of bases not matched to a gene: 18. The CDR3 DNA follows: TGTGCCAGCATCCCGAGGCTAGCGGGAGGTCCGAATAGGAATGAGCAGTTCTTC. Translating gives CASIPRLAGGPNRNEQFF.

V usage is TRBV5-1 and J usage is TRBJ2-1; D is possibly TRBD2 (6 bases). Germline lookup yields CDR1 SGHRS and CDR2 YFSETQ. The CDR3 runs 16 residues. Trimming took 2 bases from V and 7 from J, leaving 19 bases between them. DNA for the CDR3: TGCGCCAGCAGCTTCAAAACGGGAGAAGGTAGGAATGAGCAGTTCTTC. It specifies CASSFKTGEGRNEQFF.

This clonotype was found a few times. The chain links TRBV3-1 to TRBJ2-7; a possible D gene is TRBD2 (5 bases). This CDR3 has 14 residues. Germline-derived CDR1 and CDR2 are LGHDT and YNNKEL (reference sequence). V gave up 3 bases and J gave up 6 bases, with 15 bases separating them. CDR3 in DNA: TGTGCCAGCAGCCACCGCCCTAGCCGAGTCGAGCAGTACTTC. Translated, it gives CASSHRPSRVEQYF.

Many counts were recorded for this clonotype. V usage is TRBV5-6 and J usage is TRBJ2-1; 7 nucleotides align to TRBD2. The CDR3 covers 17 residues. The V segment lost 2 bases and the J segment 11 bases; nucleotides outside the gene matches: 19. Germline V gives CDR1 SGHDT, CDR2 YYEEEE. The CDR3 region has the DNA TGTGCCAGCAGCTTCATGGGGGGGGTGGTTAGTCGTAATCAGCAGTTCTTC. This codes for CASSFMGGVVSRNQQFF.

V usage is TRBV20-1 and J usage is TRBJ1-1; 9 bases agree with TRBD1. The CDR3 is 16 residues long. The V gene's germline CDR1 is DFQATT and CDR2 SNEGSKA (reference sequence). With V trimmed by 6 bases and J by 0 bases, 11 bases remained unmatched. The CDR3 nucleotides are TGCAGTGCCCCCGGGGACCACAGGGGGCTGAACACTGAAGCTTTCTTT. Its protein product is CSAPGDHRGLNTEAFF.